This T cell receptor (beta chain) appears in the sequencing data of a study of cytomegalovirus exposure and HLA in healthy donors. Study findings and constraints: Solely CMV serostatus was available to characterize immune exposure. A later analysis found most CMV-associated TCR beta chains apparently HLA-restricted.

The CDR3 consists of 13 residues. Deletions cut 1 base from V and 5 bases from J, with 9 bases between. Germline V gives CDR1 LGHNA, CDR2 YSLEER. The PCR had 60 Vbeta and 13 Jbeta primers. TCRdb keeps only in-frame clones here, not all; method: immunoSEQ multiplex PCR. This table holds 90,000 or so clones, approximately 64% found once. Concerning this clone itself: Its target is unknown.

This TCR was sampled from a boy aged 10-17 years in good health and CMV-seropositive. The chain combines TRBV4-3 with TRBJ2-7; D is unclear. Sequenced: PBMCs. The CDR3 reads CASSQARFHEQYF. In nucleotides, the CDR3 is TGCGCCAGCAGCCAAGCTAGGTTCCACGAGCAGTACTTC.